The TCR beta chain under discussion was sequenced for a study of post-analysis software for immune sequencing data. Turning to the study itself: Relapsing-remitting, secondary progressive and progressive-relapsing forms of multiple sclerosis all featured among disease courses.

Broader study findings: People with multiple sclerosis had a significantly lower normalized Chao1 diversity than controls did. In patients, a few TRBV segments were more frequent than in controls, with TRBV5-6, TRBV5-1 and TRBV20-1 among them. By F measure, samples from a shared preparation batch strongly co-clustered.

Unique molecular identifiers featured in each of the TCR beta cDNA libraries. The source material, 1 to 10 million T cells, gave rise to 500,000 or so cDNA molecules. One entry per CDR3 protein, called by TCRdb with MiXCR from the PCR reads. The repertoire holds hundreds of thousands of distinct CDR3 sequences, with about 44% as singletons. This CDR3 is 14 amino acids long. Trimming cost V 2 bases and J 7 bases, with 12 bases left between them. CDR1 and CDR2 from the germline V gene are SEHNR and FQNEAQ (reference sequence). With respect to this clonotype: Its target is unknown.

Sample: blood. The gene calls are TRBV7-9 and TRBJ2-4; D uncertain. The source of this sequence is a girl aged 10-17 years with multiple sclerosis. The CDR3 loop reads CASSLIAGWNIQYF. CDR3 DNA: TGTGCCAGCAGCTTAATTGCTGGGTGGAACATTCAGTACTTC.